The 10 T cell receptor beta chains below were found in one sample sequenced in a study of T cell responses to AZD1222 COVID-19 vaccine. TCRdb's copy holds only in-frame clones and misses some; the assay was immunoSEQ multiplex PCR. The table includes around 70,000 clones, more than 70% detected once. Sequences were derived from peripheral blood, sampled on day 0 of AZD1222 vaccination. The receptors originated from an adult in good health.

This clone has just one count. The CDR3 protein is CASSSRGLYEQYF. The CDR3 DNA sequence: TGTGCCAGCAGTTCCCGGGGGCTCTACGAGCAGTACTTC. The chain joins TRBV7-9 to TRBJ2-7; D may match TRBD1 or TRBD2 (6 bases each). Looked up from germline, CDR1 is SEHNR and CDR2 is FQNEAQ (reference sequence). The CDR3 covers 13 residues. V shed 6 bases and J shed 3 bases, with 12 bases lying between them.

V is TRBV7-2 and J is TRBJ2-2, with 7 bases fitting TRBD2. V was clipped by 5 bases and J by 7 bases; unmatched bases: 4. The CDR3 runs to 13 residues. In germline, CDR1 is SGHTA, CDR2 FQGNSA. CDR3 in DNA: TGTGCCAGCAGCCCCGGGAGGCACGGGGAGCTGTTTTTT. Translated, it gives CASSPGRHGELFF.

The genes are TRBV28 and TRBJ1-1; the D gene is possibly TRBD1 (6 bases). Trimming pared 1 base from V and 0 bases from J, leaving 9 bases between. Germline assignment: CDR1 MDHEN and CDR2 SYDVKM. The CDR3 has 15 amino acids. CDR3 DNA sequence: TGTGCCAGCAGTTTATTTCAGGGGATGAACACTGAAGCTTTCTTT. The encoded protein is CASSLFQGMNTEAFF.

This clone was seen a few times. The CDR3 bases are TGTGCCAGCAGGACCTCGGGGGGCTACGAGCAGTACTTC. It specifies CASRTSGGYEQYF. This chain joins TRBV27 and TRBJ2-7; 7 nucleotides agree with TRBD2. Germline CDR1 and CDR2: MNHEY and SMNVEV (reference sequence). The CDR3 loop spans 13 amino acids. V lost 6 bases to trimming and J lost 3 bases; unmatched junction nucleotides: 5.

This chain links TRBV9 with TRBJ1-6; TRBD1 might be the D (6 bases). There are 16 residues in the CDR3. Deletions cut 4 bases from V and 6 bases from J, with 17 bases between. The V gene's germline CDR1 is SGDLS and CDR2 YYNGEE. The DNA for the CDR3 is TGTGCCAGCAGCCCCCAAGGGGGGTCGAGTAATTCACCCCTCCACTTT. Translation: CASSPQGGSSNSPLHF.

The gene calls are TRBV12-3 or TRBV12-4 and TRBJ1-2; no clear D gene. This CDR3 is 12 amino acids long. With 8 bases removed from V and 1 base from J, the gap between germline ends came to 8 bases. The chain's CDR3 is CASGPGNYGYTF. CDR3 nucleotides: TGTGCCAGCGGTCCGGGTAACTATGGCTACACCTTC.

J is TRBJ2-7 and V is TRBV11-2; 7 bases line up with TRBD1. Trimming removed 5 bases from V and 9 bases from J; junction bases left unmatched: 10. The CDR3 sequence is 13 residues long. Looked up from germline, CDR1 is SGHAT and CDR2 is FQNNGV. The CDR3 DNA sequence: TGTGCCAGCAGCCCAACGGGACAGAGGACGCAGTACTTC. It is translated as CASSPTGQRTQYF.

The V and J genes are TRBV9 and TRBJ2-2, with 9 bases lining up with TRBD1. Germline V gene sequence: CDR1 SGDLS, CDR2 YYNGEE. This CDR3 is 18 amino acids long. Losses at the gene ends were 3 bases for V and 5 bases for J; bases not matched to a gene: 14. CDR3 DNA sequence: TGTGCCAGCAGCGGCACTCTCACAGGGGGCAGAAGGACCGGGGAGCTGTTTTTT. Protein: CASSGTLTGGRRTGELFF. The full variable domain, with the rest looked up from reference TRBV9 and TRBJ2-2, is DSGVTQTPKHLITATGQRVTLRCSPRSGDLSVYWYQQSLDQGLQFLIQYYNGEERAKGNILERFSAQQFPDLHSELNLSSLELGDSALYFCASSGTLTGGRRTGELFFGEGSRLTVL.

In this sample, this clone turned up a few times. The chain links TRBV5-1 to TRBJ1-4; 7 bases agree with TRBD1. The length of the CDR3 is 19 residues. After removal of 4 bases from V and 0 bases from J, the junction contained 15 bases not matched to a gene. Germline CDR1 SGHRS, CDR2 YFSETQ. The CDR3 region has the DNA TGCGCCAGCAGCCCTAGACACTCCCGGGACAGTGCAACTAATGAAAAACTGTTTTTT. It encodes CASSPRHSRDSATNEKLFF.

The V call is TRBV28, the J call TRBJ2-3; the D is unclear. The CDR3 contains 17 residues. Germline V gene data show CDR1 as MDHEN and CDR2 as SYDVKM. Trimming took off 3 bases at V and 0 bases at J, with 16 bases between the two ends. CDR3 sequence (DNA): TGTGCCAGCAGTTTCGGCCTGGCTATGACTAGCACAGATACGCAGTATTTT. It codes for CASSFGLAMTSTDTQYF.